These 11 T cell receptor beta chains were sequenced from one sample in a study of spatial heterogeneity in lung cancer. From the 5' RACE reads, TCRdb called clonotypes with MiXCR, one entry per CDR3 protein. The data hold about 92,000 distinct CDR3 sequences, with approximately 12% observed a single time. Time point denoted: sample taken at primary tumor resection. Unsorted tumor, nontumor lung tissue or cryopreserved PBMC supplied the whole RNA. Here the sequenced sample was PBMCs, taken at surgery. The source of these receptors is a male donor with early-stage non-small cell lung cancer.

This clonotype has at least ten counts. This chain links TRBV4-3 with TRBJ1-2, with 7 nucleotides matching TRBD1. Germline CDR1 and CDR2: LGHNA and YSLEER. The CDR3 contains 14 residues. The V segment lost 1 base and the J segment 8 bases; nucleotides outside the gene matches: 7. The CDR3 loop reads CASSQGETGQGYTF. The CDR3, as DNA: TGCGCCAGCAGCCAAGGGGAGACAGGGCAGGGCTACACCTTC.

This clonotype appeared many times. The V and J genes are TRBV7-9 and TRBJ2-3, with 9 nucleotides matching TRBD1. Germline lookup yields CDR1 SEHNR and CDR2 FQNEAQ (reference sequence). Trimming cost V 5 bases and J 4 bases; bases outside gene matches: 4. The CDR3 spans 14 residues. The CDR3 region has the DNA TGTGCCAGCAGCCCCGGACAGGGGCCAGATACGCAGTATTTT. Its protein product is CASSPGQGPDTQYF.

V gene TRBV29-1 combines with J gene TRBJ2-2; D is possibly TRBD1 (6 bases). Trimming stripped 6 bases from V and 6 bases from J, with 14 bases between. The CDR3 contains 13 residues. CDR1 is SQVTM and CDR2 is ANQGSEA in the germline V gene. CDR3 DNA: TGCAGCGTGGGCACAGGGTTTTCCGGGGAGCTGTTTTTT. Translating it yields CSVGTGFSGELFF.

The chain couples TRBV7-9 to TRBJ2-7; 11 nucleotides match TRBD1. V gave up 5 bases and J gave up 5 bases; unmatched junction bases: 8. The V gene's germline CDR1 is SEHNR and CDR2 FQNEAQ (reference sequence). The CDR3 is 15 amino acids. This CDR3 reads CASSPGQGAFHEQYF. The CDR3 DNA sequence: TGTGCCAGCAGCCCCGGACAGGGGGCTTTCCACGAGCAGTACTTC. Full variable domain (outside the CDR3, taken from reference TRBV7-9 and TRBJ2-7): DTGVSQNPRHKITKRGQNVTFRCDPISEHNRLYWYRQTLGQGPEFLTYFQNEAQLEKSRLLSDRFSAERPKGSFSTLEIQRTEQGDSAMYLCASSPGQGAFHEQYFGPGTRLTVT.

This clonotype was counted a few times. This chain links TRBV12-3 or TRBV12-4 with TRBJ2-7; the D is unclear. The CDR3 contains 15 residues. Deletions cut 8 bases from V and 3 bases from J, with 20 bases between. CDR3: CASAQEGSEVYEQYF. CDR3 in DNA: TGTGCCAGCGCCCAGGAAGGATCAGAAGTCTACGAGCAGTACTTC.

In its sample, this clonotype was seen a few times. The V call is TRBV10-3, the J call TRBJ2-7; a possible D gene is TRBD2 (6 bases). This CDR3 has 12 residues. The V and J ends lost 4 bases and 2 bases respectively, with 6 bases between them. CDR1 and CDR2 (germline): ENHRY, SYGVKD. CDR3 in amino acids: CAISGRAYEQYF. For the CDR3, the DNA is TGTGCCATCAGTGGGAGGGCCTACGAGCAGTACTTC.

The rearrangement uses TRBV7-9 and TRBJ2-3; 8 positions match TRBD2. Unmatched junction bases numbered 7, after V lost 5 bases and J lost 3 bases. CDR1 and CDR2 from the germline V gene are SEHNR and FQNEAQ (reference sequence). The length of the CDR3 is 15 residues. The CDR3 is CASSLVAGRTDTQYF. The CDR3 DNA follows: TGTGCCAGCAGCCTCGTAGCGGGAAGGACAGATACGCAGTATTTT.

V and J are TRBV4-3 and TRBJ1-2; the match to TRBD1 covers 10 bases. Germline V CDR1 and CDR2: LGHNA, YSLEER. Losses at the gene ends were 3 bases for V and 8 bases for J; bases not matched to a gene: 12. The CDR3 is 16 amino acids. The CDR3 region is CASSHPKSGQGRGYTF. The CDR3 DNA follows: TGCGCCAGCAGCCACCCCAAATCGGGACAGGGGAGAGGCTACACCTTC.

This clonotype was counted many times. The rearrangement uses TRBV4-2 and TRBJ2-7, with 8 bases aligning to TRBD2. CDR3 size: 13 residues. The ends lost 2 bases at V and 9 bases at J; junction bases unmatched: 6. Per the germline V gene, CDR1 is LGHNA and CDR2 is YNFKEQ. The CDR3 nucleotides read TGTGCCAGCAGCCAACCCAGCGGGAGAAGGCAGTACTTC. It codes for CASSQPSGRRQYF.

The chain combines TRBV5-1 with TRBJ2-1; TRBD2 matches at 7 bases. V trimming: 4 bases; J trimming: 4 bases; junction bases outside the gene matches: 5. Germline CDR1 and CDR2: SGHRS and YFSETQ. The CDR3 contains 14 residues. CDR3 loop: CASSELAKYNEQFF. The CDR3 DNA reads as TGCGCCAGCAGCGAACTAGCGAAGTACAATGAGCAGTTCTTC.

The rearrangement links TRBV20-1 to TRBJ1-5; D remains ambiguous. V was clipped by 0 bases and J by 1 base, with 13 bases between them. The CDR3 totals 16 residues. Germline loops: CDR1 DFQATT, CDR2 SNEGSKA (reference sequence). The CDR3 coding sequence is TGCAGTGCTAGAGACAGTATACACTTGAGCAATCAGCCCCAGCATTTT. This codes for CSARDSIHLSNQPQHF.